This T cell receptor (beta chain) is drawn from a study of CD8 T cells in ankylosing spondylitis. General study results and limits: Enrichment of disease-linked clones was reportedly significant in matched ankylosing spondylitis synovial fluid. Within peripheral blood, clones linked to disease were CD8+ and relatively rare. A motif of several highly homologous TCR beta variants was seen as apparently characteristic of ankylosing spondylitis blood.

This clonotype showed up many times. Its antigen is not known. It was by quantitative 5'-RACE with molecular barcodes that TCR beta libraries were made. TCRdb used MiXCR to reprocess the 5' RACE reads, holding one entry per CDR3 protein. This sample yields approximately 250,000 distinct CDR3 sequences, of which less than 9.5% are seen a single time; 4% to 5.5% belongs to the top ten. V was shortened by 0 bases and J by 6 bases, with 8 bases between the two germline ends. Germline CDR1 and CDR2: SGHTA and FQGNSA. This CDR3 region has 13 residues. Input material: blood, either unsorted or a sorted T cell fraction (not recorded which). This clonotype was sampled from a female donor with ankylosing spondylitis or in good health (not recorded which). The genes are TRBV7-2 and TRBJ1-1; no clear D gene. As DNA, the CDR3 is TGTGCCAGCAGCTTAGCCGGAAGAGCTGAAGCTTTCTTT. Its translation is CASSLAGRAEAFF.